This TCR beta chain is from a study of tumor-infiltrating lymphocytes in primary liver carcinoma. Study-level background: The patient population consisted of men and women between 30 and 69 years of age. Each sample had roughly 3.5 to 7.5 million productive TCRbeta reads regardless of tissue type.

From about 490 ng of total RNA, TCR beta-specific cDNA was reverse-transcribed using a constant-region primer. Slightly modified ARM-PCR, run as three nested multiplex PCR rounds, produced the TCR beta libraries. The first two PCR rounds used TRBV1-TRBV30 primers with a Cbeta primer, roughly 10 cycles each. TCRdb called the multiplex PCR reads again in MiXCR, with one record for every CDR3 protein. Among about 310,000 distinct CDR3 sequences, roughly 60% were seen once, and the ten largest hold 9% to 10%. Between the trimmed V and J ends, which lost 3 bases and 2 bases, there was a span of 11 bases. This CDR3 is built from 14 residues. Germline V gives CDR1 GTSNPN, CDR2 SVGIG (reference sequence). They got blood RNA out of unsorted whole blood and also pulled out germline DNA. Around 3.7 milliliters of peripheral blood were gathered ahead of the operation.

The gene calls are TRBV30 and TRBJ1-5; D may be TRBD1 (5 bases). This receptor was obtained from a man aged 40-49 years with primary liver carcinoma and hepatitis B virus infection. What was sequenced was peripheral blood. The CDR3 reads CAWSGDLGNQPQHF. In DNA, the CDR3 is TGTGCCTGGAGCGGGGACCTGGGCAATCAGCCCCAGCATTTT.